Each of the 30 T cell receptor beta chains below was sequenced from the same sample in a study of cytomegalovirus exposure and HLA in healthy donors. The primer mix had 60 Vbeta and 13 Jbeta primers. Repertoires were generated with immunoSEQ multiplex PCR, while TCRdb's copy carries only in-frame clones and drops some. Counted here are about 36,000 clones, roughly two thirds occurring once; the ten biggest clones make up approximately 6.1%. Sequencing was performed on PBMCs. The receptor set was obtained from a young man in good health and CMV-seronegative.

The chain employs TRBV4-1 and TRBJ2-7, with TRBD2 matching over 8 bases. From germline, CDR1 is MGHRA and CDR2 YSYEKL. The CDR3 runs 16 residues. After removal of 5 bases from V and 3 bases from J, the junction contained 12 bases not matched to a gene. The CDR3 DNA follows: TGCGCCAGCAGCGCCCGGCTTTCGGGAGGGGTCTACGAGCAGTACTTC. It encodes CASSARLSGGVYEQYF.

This sequence joins TRBV6-4 and TRBJ1-1; 7 bases are shared with TRBD1. CDR1 MRHNA and CDR2 SNTAGT come from the germline V gene. The V gene end was trimmed by 4 bases and the J gene end by 2 bases; junction bases not matched to a gene: 7. This CDR3 has 15 amino acids. The CDR3 DNA reads as TGTGCCAGCAGTGCCCGGACAGGTTATAACACTGAAGCTTTCTTT. Its protein is CASSARTGYNTEAFF.

Here the CDR3 DNA reads TGTGCCAGCAGCGACAGGGGACGGGTGGGAAACACCATATATTTT. This encodes CASSDRGRVGNTIYF. The J gene is TRBJ1-3, the V gene TRBV9, with 7 bases identical to TRBD1. The germline V gene has CDR1 SGDLS and CDR2 YYNGEE. Trimming at V came to 3 bases and at J to 4 bases, leaving 7 bases not matched to a gene. The CDR3 sequence is 15 residues long. Supplemented by reference TRBV9 and TRBJ1-3, the full variable domain reads DSGVTQTPKHLITATGQRVTLRCSPRSGDLSVYWYQQSLDQGLQFLIQYYNGEERAKGNILERFSAQQFPDLHSELNLSSLELGDSALYFCASSDRGRVGNTIYFGEGSWLTVV.

The chain has TRBV5-6 and TRBJ1-2, with D possibly matching TRBD1 (6 bases). Germline CDR1 and CDR2: SGHDT and YYEEEE. V lost 4 bases, J lost 1 base, and 8 bases lay in between. This CDR3 is 13 amino acids long. This CDR3 reads CASSPDSNYGYTF. The CDR3 DNA sequence: TGTGCCAGCAGCCCGGACAGTAACTATGGCTACACCTTC.

This sequence joins TRBV7-9 and TRBJ2-7, with a weak D call TRBD2 (5 bases). This CDR3 comprises 16 residues. Trimming shortened V by 1 base and J by 4 bases, and 17 bases separated the two germline ends. Germline V CDR1 and CDR2: SEHNR, FQNEAQ (reference sequence). The CDR3 is CASSLGPGAERYEQYF. In nucleotides, the CDR3 is TGTGCCAGCAGCTTAGGCCCCGGAGCGGAGCGATACGAGCAGTACTTC. Full variable domain (outside the CDR3, taken from reference TRBV7-9 and TRBJ2-7): DTGVSQNPRHKITKRGQNVTFRCDPISEHNRLYWYRQTLGQGPEFLTYFQNEAQLEKSRLLSDRFSAERPKGSFSTLEIQRTEQGDSAMYLCASSLGPGAERYEQYFGPGTRLTVT.

J is TRBJ1-1 and V is TRBV5-1; D perhaps matches TRBD1 (5 bases). From germline, CDR1 is SGHRS and CDR2 YFSETQ. The CDR3 extends over 13 amino acids. V dropped 1 base and J dropped 1 base, with 5 bases sitting between them. CDR3 protein: CASSLTGNTEAFF. The CDR3, as DNA: TGCGCCAGCAGCTTGACAGGGAACACTGAAGCTTTCTTT.

The chain carries TRBV7-9 and TRBJ1-5; tentative D call: TRBD1 (5 bases). Trimming shortened V by 5 bases and J by 1 base, and 12 bases separated the two germline ends. The CDR3 consists of 15 residues. The V gene's germline CDR1 is SEHNR and CDR2 FQNEAQ (reference sequence). The CDR3 protein is CASSTSTESNQPQHF. In DNA, the CDR3 is TGTGCCAGCAGCACGTCGACAGAAAGCAATCAGCCCCAGCATTTT.

The chain links TRBV6-5 to TRBJ2-5; weak D call: TRBD2 (6 bases). There are 15 residues in the CDR3. V lost 5 bases and J 5 bases, leaving 18 bases between the germline ends. Germline loops: CDR1 MNHEY, CDR2 SVGAGI. This chain's CDR3 is CASSPLGGAGETQYF. In nucleotides, the CDR3 is TGTGCCAGCAGTCCCCTAGGCGGGGCTGGGGAGACCCAGTACTTC.

The rearrangement links TRBV28 to TRBJ2-1; weak D call: TRBD2 (6 bases). Looked up from germline, CDR1 is MDHEN and CDR2 is SYDVKM. The germline V and J ends were trimmed by 3 bases and 2 bases, with 8 bases remaining between them. CDR3 length: 14 amino acids. The CDR3 DNA sequence: TGTGCCAGCAGTTTGGGACTGGCCTACAATGAGCAGTTCTTC. Translating gives CASSLGLAYNEQFF.

The rearrangement joins TRBV5-4 to TRBJ2-7, with 9 bases aligning to TRBD2. Germline values: CDR1 SGHNT, CDR2 YYREEE (reference sequence). Trimming at V came to 5 bases and at J to 5 bases, leaving 5 bases not matched to a gene. The CDR3 length is 13 residues. In DNA, the CDR3 is TGTGCCAGCAGTTATAGCGGGAGCCACGAGCAGTACTTC. This gives the protein CASSYSGSHEQYF.

This clone was seen only a few times. The chain uses TRBV13 and TRBJ1-1, with D unclear. Germline V gene lookup returns CDR1 PRHDT and CDR2 FYEKMQ (reference sequence). CDR3 length equals 15 residues. With 5 bases removed from V and 3 bases from J, the gap between germline ends came to 16 bases. The CDR3 sequence is CASSPRGPLDTEAFF. CDR3 DNA: TGTGCCAGCAGCCCCAGAGGTCCCCTGGACACTGAAGCTTTCTTT.

This sequence joins TRBV29-1 and TRBJ1-4; no definite D call. The CDR3 is 12 residues long. CDR1 is SQVTM, CDR2 ANQGSEA, per germline. V shed 5 bases and J shed 6 bases, with 10 bases lying between them. CDR3 DNA sequence: TGCAGCGTTTCATCCGGGTATGAAAAACTGTTTTTT. Encoded protein: CSVSSGYEKLFF.

The chain carries TRBV6-5 and TRBJ2-3; 8 bases agree with TRBD2. The CDR3 has 15 residues. The V gene end was trimmed by 6 bases and the J gene end by 0 bases; junction bases not matched to a gene: 5. From germline, CDR1 is MNHEY and CDR2 SVGAGI. The CDR3 here is CASSRPSGSTDTQYF. In DNA form, the CDR3 reads TGTGCCAGCAGCCGTCCTAGCGGGAGCACAGATACGCAGTATTTT.

This rearrangement joins TRBV11-2 to TRBJ1-4, with unresolved D. The germline CDR1 and CDR2 sequences are SGHAT and FQNNGV. V lost 5 bases and J lost 8, with 9 bases in between. The CDR3 has 12 amino acids. The CDR3 sequence is CASSVQQEKLFF. As DNA, the CDR3 is TGTGCCAGCAGCGTACAACAGGAAAAACTGTTTTTT.

The chain joins TRBV7-2 to TRBJ1-5; D remains unclear. V was cut by 1 base and J by 4 bases, with 11 bases left in between. Germline CDR1 reads SGHTA; CDR2 reads FQGNSA. The CDR3 sequence is 15 residues long. In DNA form, the CDR3 reads TGTGCCAGCAGCTTAGGGGCTGTCTCAAATCAGCCCCAGCATTTT. This codes for CASSLGAVSNQPQHF.

The chain has TRBV11-2 and TRBJ1-3; 10 bases align to TRBD1. This CDR3 comprises 13 residues. The V gene's germline CDR1 is SGHAT and CDR2 FQNNGV. V lost 7 bases, J lost 8 bases, and 5 bases stayed unmatched. In DNA, the CDR3 is TGTGCCAGCACCTATGACAGGGGGCACACCATATATTTT. Protein sequence: CASTYDRGHTIYF.

The chain combines TRBV7-8 with TRBJ1-1; TRBD1 is a possible D gene (6 bases). The V gene's germline CDR1 is SGHVS and CDR2 FQNEAQ. This CDR3 comprises 18 residues. With 5 bases removed from V and 0 bases from J, the gap between germline ends came to 22 bases. CDR3 coding DNA: TGTGCCAGCAGCGGTCTCGGGACACAGGTCGGCATGAACACTGAAGCTTTCTTT. It specifies CASSGLGTQVGMNTEAFF.

The J gene is TRBJ1-4, the V gene TRBV7-9; TRBD1 matches 7 bases. The CDR3 spans 13 residues. V shed 5 bases and J 8 bases; nucleotides not matched to a gene: 5. Germline lookup yields CDR1 SEHNR and CDR2 FQNEAQ (reference sequence). The DNA for the CDR3 is TGTGCCAGCAGCCCCCAGGGACAGGAAAAACTGTTTTTT. Its translation: CASSPQGQEKLFF.

This chain uses TRBV7-2 with TRBJ2-3, with 13 bases fitting TRBD2. With 3 bases clipped from V and 7 bases from J, the junction kept 7 bases outside the gene matches. CDR3 length: 16 residues. Germline assignment: CDR1 SGHTA and CDR2 FQGNSA. The CDR3 region is CASSLFGTSGAYTQYF. The CDR3 DNA reads as TGTGCCAGCAGCTTGTTTGGGACTAGCGGGGCTTATACGCAGTATTTT.

The chain has TRBV6-5 and TRBJ2-5; D is ambiguous. Germline CDR1 MNHEY, CDR2 SVGAGI. The CDR3 is 14 residues long. Trimming took off 2 bases at V and 4 bases at J, with 11 bases between the two ends. CDR3 loop: CASSYLAGGETQYF. In nucleotides, the CDR3 is TGTGCCAGCAGTTACCTGGCAGGTGGAGAGACCCAGTACTTC.

The V call is TRBV28, the J call TRBJ1-3; no firm D call. The CDR3 is 14 amino acids. The germline gives CDR1 MDHEN, CDR2 SYDVKM. With 4 bases removed from V and 0 bases from J, the gap between germline ends came to 7 bases. The CDR3 protein is CASSSRNSGNTIYF. DNA for the CDR3: TGTGCCAGCAGTTCCAGAAACTCTGGAAACACCATATATTTT.

This rearrangement joins TRBV27 to TRBJ2-1, with D perhaps TRBD2 (5 bases). Germline V gene sequence: CDR1 MNHEY, CDR2 SMNVEV (reference sequence). The CDR3 has 12 residues. V lost 5 bases to trimming and J lost 12 bases, with 14 bases between them. The CDR3 here is CASSPPSGRQFF. For the CDR3, the DNA is TGTGCCAGCAGTCCCCCGTCGGGAAGGCAGTTCTTC.

The chain employs TRBV5-1 and TRBJ1-6, with D unresolved. The V end was cut by 1 base, the J end by 10 bases, with 18 bases between. Looked up from germline, CDR1 is SGHRS and CDR2 is YFSETQ. This CDR3 contains 16 residues. Here the CDR3 reads CASSLREGGSGSPLHF. The CDR3 DNA is TGCGCCAGCAGCTTGAGGGAGGGTGGATCAGGATCACCCCTCCACTTT.

This clone showed up just a few times. The V and J genes are TRBV6-1 and TRBJ2-5, with 7 bases fitting TRBD1. The V and J ends lost 2 bases and 7 bases, in that order; junction bases with no gene match: 13. The CDR3 loop spans 16 amino acids. CDR1 and CDR2 (germline): MNHNS, SASEGT. For the CDR3, the DNA is TGTGCCAGCAGTGAACCAATAGGGGGCGAAGAGGGGACCCAGTACTTC. Protein sequence: CASSEPIGGEEGTQYF.

The chain carries TRBV4-1 and TRBJ2-7; 8 bases agree with TRBD1. Germline loops: CDR1 MGHRA, CDR2 YSYEKL. V dropped 8 bases and J dropped 1; count of bases not matched to a gene: 10. This CDR3 is built from 15 residues. The chain's CDR3 is CASATGTGYSYEQYF. DNA for the CDR3: TGCGCCAGCGCTACCGGGACAGGTTATTCCTACGAGCAGTACTTC.

The rearrangement links TRBV5-1 to TRBJ1-2, with D hard to call. The CDR3 consists of 14 residues. Germline V CDR1 and CDR2: SGHRS, YFSETQ. Trimming cost V 3 bases and J 8 bases, with 17 bases left between them. CDR3 coding DNA: TGCGCCAGCAGCTCATCCGACGGGGTGGAGGGCTACACCTTC. It translates to CASSSSDGVEGYTF.

V gene TRBV27 combines with J gene TRBJ2-7; possible D gene TRBD1, 7 bases. Trimming shortened V by 5 bases and J by 6 bases, and 14 bases separated the two germline ends. The CDR3 length is 13 residues. The germline V gene has CDR1 MNHEY and CDR2 SMNVEV (reference sequence). CDR3 sequence reads: CASSPYRGLEQYF. The CDR3 DNA reads TGTGCCAGCAGTCCTTACAGGGGACTCGAGCAGTACTTC.

The J gene is TRBJ1-1, the V gene TRBV4-1, with 9 bases aligning to TRBD1. With 2 bases clipped from V and 7 bases from J, the junction kept 8 bases outside the gene matches. The CDR3 is 15 amino acids. CDR1 is MGHRA, CDR2 YSYEKL, per germline. This chain's CDR3 is CASSQLQGAKYEAFF. In nucleotides, the CDR3 is TGCGCCAGCAGCCAACTACAGGGGGCGAAGTATGAAGCTTTCTTT.

This chain links TRBV7-9 with TRBJ1-2; 7 bases align to TRBD1. CDR3 length equals 16 residues. CDR1 is SEHNR, CDR2 FQNEAQ, per germline (reference sequence). Trimming took 2 bases from V and 0 from J; bases not matched to a gene: 6. CDR3 nucleotides: TGTGCCAGCAGCTTAACCCGGACAGGCGCTAACTATGGCTACACCTTC. It is translated as CASSLTRTGANYGYTF.

The chain combines TRBV18 with TRBJ1-1; D call uncertain. The CDR3 loop spans 14 amino acids. The V end was cut by 0 bases, the J end by 9 bases, with 14 bases between. Germline V gene data show CDR1 as KGHSH and CDR2 as LQKENI. CDR3 bases: TGTGCCAGCTCACCACCAGCGGCCCGGAGTCAAGCTTTCTTT. Protein sequence: CASSPPAARSQAFF.